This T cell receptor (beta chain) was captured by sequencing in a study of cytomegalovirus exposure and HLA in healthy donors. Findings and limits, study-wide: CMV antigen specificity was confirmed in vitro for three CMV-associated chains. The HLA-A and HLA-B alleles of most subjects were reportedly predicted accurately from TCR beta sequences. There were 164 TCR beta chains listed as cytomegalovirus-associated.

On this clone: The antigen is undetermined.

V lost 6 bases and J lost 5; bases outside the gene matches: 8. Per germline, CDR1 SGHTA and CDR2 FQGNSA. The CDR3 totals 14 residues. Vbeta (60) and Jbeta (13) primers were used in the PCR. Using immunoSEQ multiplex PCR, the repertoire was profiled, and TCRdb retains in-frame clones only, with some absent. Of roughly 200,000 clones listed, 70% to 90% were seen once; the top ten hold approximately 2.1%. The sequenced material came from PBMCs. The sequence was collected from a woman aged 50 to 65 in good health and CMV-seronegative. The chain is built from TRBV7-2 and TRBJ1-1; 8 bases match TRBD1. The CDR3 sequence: CASRPRGQGTEAFF. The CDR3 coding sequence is TGTGCCAGCAGACCAAGAGGACAGGGAACTGAAGCTTTCTTT.